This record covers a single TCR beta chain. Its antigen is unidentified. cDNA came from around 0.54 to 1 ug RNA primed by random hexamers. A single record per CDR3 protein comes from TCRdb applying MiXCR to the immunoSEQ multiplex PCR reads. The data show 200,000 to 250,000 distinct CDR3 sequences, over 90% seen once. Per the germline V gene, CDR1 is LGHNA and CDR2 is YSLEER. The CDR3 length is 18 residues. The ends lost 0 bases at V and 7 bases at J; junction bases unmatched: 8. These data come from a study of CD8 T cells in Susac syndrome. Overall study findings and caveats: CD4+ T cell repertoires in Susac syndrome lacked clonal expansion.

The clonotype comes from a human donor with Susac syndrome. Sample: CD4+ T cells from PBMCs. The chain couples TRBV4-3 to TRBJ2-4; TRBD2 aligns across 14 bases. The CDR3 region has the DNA TGCGCCAGCAGCCAAGATGCGAGGGGACTAGCGGGGGCCAACATTCAGTACTTC. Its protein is CASSQDARGLAGANIQYF.